These T cell receptor beta chains were read from a single sample in a study of beta chain features in type 1 diabetes. Profiled with immunoSEQ multiplex PCR; TCRdb holds only in-frame clones, not every one. The sample has about 260,000 clones; 68% are singletons. The sequencing sample was made of naive CD4+ T cells from blood. These receptors were taken from a man younger than 45 in good health. Both conserved end residues are trimmed from each CDR3.

TRBJ1-2 TRBV29-1 12 SAVDGTSNYGYT
TRBJ2-3 TRBV29-1 8 SVDADTQY
TRBJ1-4 TRBV4-2 12 ASTLGQPNEKLF
TRBJ2-5 TRBV30 11 AWSKGIGETQY
TRBJ1-4 TRBV29-1 10 SVMTGNEKLF
TRBJ2-1 TRBV10-3 12 AISTSSAYNEQF
TRBJ2-1 TRBV5-1 13 ASSLSGSSYNEQF
TRBJ2-3 TRBV29-1 14 SVVPRGSGASDTQY
TRBJ2-3 TRBV7-2 13 ASSTRRGRGGTQY
TRBJ1-3 TRBV30 11 AWSVSSGNTIY
TRBJ1-1 TRBV7-9 13 ASSSTGGANTEAF
TRBJ2-3 TRBV30 13 AWSPGLSSTDTQY
TRBJ2-5 TRBV7-2 12 ASSPLWGRETQY
TRBJ2-1 TRBV30 12 ACRVGGTYNEQF
TRBJ2-1 TRBV4-3 12 ASSQGGGYNEQF
TRBJ2-7 TRBV30 13 AWSVGPAVSYEQY
TRBJ2-3 TRBV5-4 10 ASSLVIDTQY
TRBJ2-1 TRBV2 12 ASSGQGAPNEQF
TRBJ2-7 TRBV7-2 12 ASSPQPNSYEQY
TRBJ2-3 TRBV6-5 12 ASSYSTFTDTQY
TRBJ2-5 TRBV28 11 ASRGGQQETQY
TRBJ1-5 TRBV30 12 AWSVRGQGQPQH
TRBJ1-1 TRBV29-1 11 SVLRPFKTEAF
TRBJ1-1 TRBV25-1 9 ASSEGTEAF
TRBJ1-1 TRBV30 8 ACGRSEAF
TRBJ2-1 TRBV30 12 AWSVGGSYNEQF
TRBJ2-5 TRBV10-3 10 AIKGSQETQY
TRBJ2-1 TRBV18 10 ASSPGNNEQF
TRBJ2-7 TRBV7-9 12 ASSSTTASYEQY
TRBJ1-4 TRBV30 13 AWSVASQRSEKLF
TRBJ2-1 TRBV20-1 9 SAASVNEQF
TRBJ2-1 TRBV15 18 ATSRSFGLAGGRENNEQF
TRBJ2-1 TRBV30 10 AWSATGGEQF
TRBJ2-2 TRBV11-2 10 ASNPTPGELF
TRBJ1-2 TRBV29-1 10 SVSPDDYGYT
TRBJ1-2 TRBV6-5 10 ASSFGYYGYT
TRBJ2-7 TRBV7-2 10 ASSFDSYEQY
TRBJ2-7 TRBV29-1 12 SVKGTSGSYEQY
TRBJ1-1 TRBV30 10 AGDRTNTEAF
TRBJ2-5 TRBV4-2 15 ASSQVGVGREKETQY
TRBJ2-1 TRBV14 9 ASSLVGEQF